This TCR beta chain was recovered during a study of OX40 agonist ivuxolimab in advanced cancers. Broader study findings: On average, a greater number of expanded clones characterised CD8+ T cells relative to CD4+. There were also nonresponders showing low normalized T-cell clonal expansion. At doses 0.1 to 3.0 mg/kg, CD4+ and CD8+ clones expanded.

The method was immunoSEQ multiplex PCR; TCRdb's version includes in-frame clones alone and lacks a portion of them. The sample holds tens of thousands of clones, under 90% seen once. Autoimmune disease history or systemic immunosuppression was exclusionary. With regard to this clone: Antigen: not known.

Losses at the gene ends were 1 base for V and 4 bases for J; bases not matched to a gene: 10. Germline V gene lookup returns CDR1 SGHRS and CDR2 YFSETQ. This CDR3 has 16 amino acids. This chain links TRBV5-1 with TRBJ1-2, with 7 bases aligning to TRBD1. Here the sequenced sample was CD4+ or CD8+ T cells sorted from blood, taken in a trial of the OX40 agonist ivuxolimab. This receptor was identified in an adult with an advanced solid tumor such as melanoma, head and neck, liver or kidney cancer. CDR3 DNA sequence: TGCGCCAGCAGCTTGAGAGGTGCAGGGGGGAGCTATGGCTACACCTTC. It codes for CASSLRGAGGSYGYTF.